This passage covers 10 T cell receptor beta chains from one sample sequenced in a study of blood T cell repertoires in COVID-19 (dated by TCRdb to 2018 to 2021). Libraries were built with the immunoSEQ multiplex PCR assay. TCRdb stores this immuneACCESS table with in-frame sequences only. Part of the clones is absent; in the studies checked, under half of the shortfall reflects unresolved V genes, and no reason is known for the rest. The sample has around 310,000 clones on record, 89% of them singletons. The ten largest clones add up to around 9.5% of the sample. Material: PBMCs or T cells enriched from blood (not recorded which). All receptors derive from a woman aged 40 to 55 who had recovered from COVID-19.

The count of this clone is one. This chain links TRBV18 with TRBJ1-6, with D possibly being TRBD1 (6 bases). Germline V gene lookup returns CDR1 KGHSH and CDR2 LQKENI. V lost 6 bases, J lost 5 bases, and 14 bases lay in between. CDR3 length: 15 residues. CDR3 in DNA: TGTGCCAGCTCTTGGGGGCGCCTTGATAATTCACCCCTCCACTTT. Translated: CASSWGRLDNSPLHF.

V usage is TRBV11-2 and J usage is TRBJ2-7; TRBD1 might be the D (6 bases). Trimming stripped 2 bases from V and 0 bases from J, with 14 bases between. From germline, CDR1 is SGHAT and CDR2 FQNNGV. The length of the CDR3 is 16 residues. CDR3 DNA sequence: TGTGCCAGCAGCTTAAGCCACGGACAGAGCTCCTACGAGCAGTACTTC. Its protein product is CASSLSHGQSSYEQYF.

V and J are TRBV30 and TRBJ1-5; D not certain. From germline, CDR1 is GTSNPN and CDR2 SVGIG (reference sequence). V lost 1 base and J lost 0, with 7 bases in between. This CDR3 is built from 14 residues. CDR3 loop: CAWSGAVSNQPQHF. In DNA form, the CDR3 reads TGTGCCTGGAGTGGAGCTGTTAGCAATCAGCCCCAGCATTTT.

The chain carries TRBV11-3 and TRBJ2-5; D is undetermined. Germline CDR1 reads SGHNT; CDR2 reads YENEEA. V shed 3 bases and J shed 3 bases, with 8 bases lying between them. The CDR3 totals 13 residues. As DNA, the CDR3 is TGTGCCAGCAGCTTGATAGACAAAGAGACCCAGTACTTC. This sequence encodes CASSLIDKETQYF.

This clone occurred once. The genes are TRBV28 and TRBJ2-5; TRBD1 matches 9 bases. The length of the CDR3 is 19 residues. Trimming took 6 bases from V and 6 from J; bases not matched to a gene: 23. CDR1 and CDR2 from the germline V gene are MDHEN and SYDVKM. This CDR3 reads CASSHAPGQGIPMVKTQYF. The CDR3 region has the DNA TGTGCCAGCAGCCACGCCCCGGGACAGGGAATTCCAATGGTAAAGACCCAGTACTTC.

V and J are TRBV7-8 and TRBJ2-5; TRBD2 agrees at 7 bases. The J segment lost 3 bases and the V segment lost 4 bases, leaving 14 bases of the junction unmatched. This CDR3 is 17 amino acids long. CDR1 and CDR2 (germline): SGHVS, FQNEAQ. CDR3 DNA sequence: TGTGCCAGCAGCTCAAACCCCCTAGCGGTGACGGAAGAGACCCAGTACTTC. Translated, it gives CASSSNPLAVTEETQYF.

The rearrangement joins TRBV4-3 to TRBJ2-7; 7 bases fit TRBD1. CDR3 length equals 14 residues. Germline V lookup: CDR1 LGHNA, CDR2 YSLEER. V shed 2 bases and J 3 bases; nucleotides not matched to a gene: 4. The CDR3 sequence is CASSQRTGDYEQYF. The CDR3 DNA reads as TGCGCCAGCAGCCAAAGAACAGGGGACTACGAGCAGTACTTC.

The chain couples TRBV27 to TRBJ1-1; D remains unclear. Trimming left V 5 bases short and J 0 bases short, with 13 bases between. The CDR3 has 15 amino acids. CDR1 and CDR2 (germline): MNHEY, SMNVEV (reference sequence). CDR3 residues: CASSTGESMNTEAFF. The CDR3 coding sequence is TGTGCCAGCAGTACCGGGGAAAGCATGAACACTGAAGCTTTCTTT.

V is TRBV11-3 and J is TRBJ1-3; D perhaps matches TRBD1 (6 bases). In germline, CDR1 is SGHNT, CDR2 YENEEA. Trimming stripped 0 bases from V and 14 bases from J, with 17 bases between. The CDR3 is made up of 14 amino acids. CDR3 amino acids: CASSLEAGATLLYF. The CDR3 region has the DNA TGTGCCAGCAGCTTAGAGGCAGGGGCCACCTTATTATATTTT.

The chain has TRBV30 and TRBJ1-5, with TRBD1 matching 9 bases. Germline lookup yields CDR1 GTSNPN and CDR2 SVGIG (reference sequence). The CDR3 runs 15 residues. V lost 0 bases and J lost 7; bases outside the gene matches: 7. The CDR3 coding sequence is TGTGCCTGGAGTGTCTTGGACAGGGGTGGGCAGCCCCAGCATTTT. Translated, it gives CAWSVLDRGGQPQHF.